This T cell receptor beta chain was recorded in a study of siplizumab effects on memory and regulatory T cells. Study observations and caveats: A naive or memory phenotype could not be assigned to roughly 75-96% of the proliferating CD4+ or CD8+ clones. Naive T cells appeared more diverse than memory cells and seemed to be major alloresponse contributors.

Assays covered roughly 100,000 TCR templates per sample. The repertoire was sequenced with immunoSEQ multiplex PCR; TCRdb's copy has only in-frame clones and lacks some. The repertoire holds about 97,000 clones, with 92% as singletons. Concerning this clone itself: What it binds is not known.

After removal of 2 bases from V and 4 bases from J, the junction contained 6 bases not matched to a gene. The CDR3 totals 17 residues. Per the germline V gene, CDR1 is SEHNR and CDR2 is FQNEAQ (reference sequence). The chain links TRBV7-9 to TRBJ2-1; 12 positions match TRBD2. This TCR was recovered from a human donor in good health. Material for sequencing was CD4+ T cells sorted from blood. The CDR3 coding sequence is TGTGCCAGCAGCTTAAGGGCCGGGACTAGCGGGTACAATGAGCAGTTCTTC. This sequence encodes CASSLRAGTSGYNEQFF. Full variable domain (outside the CDR3, taken from reference TRBV7-9 and TRBJ2-1): DTGVSQNPRHKITKRGQNVTFRCDPISEHNRLYWYRQTLGQGPEFLTYFQNEAQLEKSRLLSDRFSAERPKGSFSTLEIQRTEQGDSAMYLCASSLRAGTSGYNEQFFGPGTRLTVL.